Listed below are T cell receptor beta chains from one sample, sequenced in a study of T cell responses to AZD1222 COVID-19 vaccine. Some clones are missing from TCRdb's copy, which holds only in-frame ones; the method was immunoSEQ multiplex PCR. The profile shows some 140,000 clones, about nine tenths of them singletons. The sample was peripheral blood, taken 28 days after the second AZD1222 dose. The receptors were gathered from an adult who received the AZD1222 COVID-19 vaccine. The CDR3 runs from the conserved cysteine through the conserved F or W. Rows give clone size only sometimes, using once, few, many, or a class for an expanded clone.

j_gene | abundance | v_gene | CDR3aa
TRBJ2-3 | . | TRBV13 | CASSLRWGDGGTDTQYF
TRBJ1-2 | . | TRBV4-3 | CASSHLRGDGYTF
TRBJ1-1 | . | TRBV28 | CASTLGSLDTEAFF
TRBJ1-2 | . | TRBV19 | CASSIDGRPGTF
TRBJ2-7 | . | TRBV27 | CASSRSRTVPGEQYF
TRBJ2-1 | . | TRBV5-4 | CASSAGYNEQFF
TRBJ2-7 | . | TRBV7-9 | CASNGVGRGSSYEQYF
TRBJ2-1 | . | TRBV4-2 | CASSQRASGGAIRTNEQFF
TRBJ1-2 | . | TRBV3-1/TRBV3-2 | CASSPPGIVPYTF
TRBJ1-2 | . | TRBV19 | CASSWGGNYGYTF
TRBJ2-6 | . | TRBV7-2 | CALSGTPSSSGANVLTF
TRBJ1-2 | . | TRBV10-3 | CAISEEGEVIYGYTF
TRBJ2-1 | once | TRBV5-1 | CASSLGLAGVNEQFF
TRBJ2-4 | . | TRBV7-3 | CASSPWGEGQTKNIQYF
TRBJ1-2 | . | TRBV11-2 | CASSLDRVVGYTF
TRBJ1-6 | . | TRBV27 | CASSFRDSNSPLHF
TRBJ2-5 | . | TRBV7-9 | CASRTGGTLETQYF
TRBJ1-3 | . | TRBV4-2 | CASSRGQGANTIYF
TRBJ2-3 | . | TRBV7-2 | CASSSGLVTDTQYF
TRBJ1-1 | . | TRBV11-2 | CASSLKGITEAFF
TRBJ1-5 | . | TRBV12-3/TRBV12-4 | CASTARGNQPQHF
TRBJ1-4 | . | TRBV27 | CASPSPDSGRKKLFF